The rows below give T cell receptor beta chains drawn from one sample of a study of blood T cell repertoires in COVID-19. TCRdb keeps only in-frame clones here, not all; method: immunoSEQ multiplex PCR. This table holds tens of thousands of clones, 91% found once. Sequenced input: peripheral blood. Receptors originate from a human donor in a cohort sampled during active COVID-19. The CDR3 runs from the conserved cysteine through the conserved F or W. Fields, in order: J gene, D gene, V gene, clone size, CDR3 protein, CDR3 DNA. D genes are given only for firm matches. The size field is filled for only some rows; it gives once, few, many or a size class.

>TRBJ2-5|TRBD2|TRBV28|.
CASTLGLAGTQETQYF
TGTGCCAGCACCCTCGGACTAGCGGGAACACAAGAGACCCAGTACTTC
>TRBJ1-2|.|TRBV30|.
CAWSGWTSYGYTF
TGTGCCTGGAGCGGATGGACAAGCTATGGCTACACCTTC
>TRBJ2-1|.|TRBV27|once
CASWARGRERLGEQFF
TGTGCCAGCTGGGCCCGGGGGCGGGAGAGGTTGGGTGAGCAGTTCTTC
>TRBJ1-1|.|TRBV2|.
CASSGQWNTEAFF
TGTGCCAGCAGCGGACAGTGGAACACTGAAGCTTTCTTT
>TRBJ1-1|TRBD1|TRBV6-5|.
CASQGHRGTEAFF
TGTGCCAGCCAGGGCCACAGGGGCACTGAAGCTTTCTTT
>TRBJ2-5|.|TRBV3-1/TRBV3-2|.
CASSQDQSRGETQYF
TGTGCCAGCAGCCAAGATCAGTCTAGGGGGGAGACCCAGTACTTC
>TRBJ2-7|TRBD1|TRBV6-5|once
CASSSNRGRTEQYF
TGTGCCAGCAGTTCCAACAGGGGGCGCACAGAGCAGTACTTC
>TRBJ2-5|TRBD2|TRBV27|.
CASSLGLVGLQETQYF
TGTGCCAGCAGTTTAGGACTAGTCGGTTTACAAGAGACCCAGTACTTC
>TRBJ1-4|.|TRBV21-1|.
CASSTPDRGRSEKLFF
TGTGCCAGCAGCACCCCGGACAGGGGGCGTTCTGAAAAACTGTTTTTT
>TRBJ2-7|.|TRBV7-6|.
CASSSDRPRVSYEQYF
TGTGCCAGCAGCTCCGACAGGCCGAGAGTATCCTACGAGCAGTACTTC
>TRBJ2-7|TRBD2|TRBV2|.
CASSDAGGTYEQYF
TGTGCCAGCAGTGACGCGGGAGGGACCTACGAGCAGTACTTC
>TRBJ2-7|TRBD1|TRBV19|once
CASSPGTGGEQYF
TGTGCCAGTAGTCCGGGGACAGGGGGCGAGCAGTACTTC
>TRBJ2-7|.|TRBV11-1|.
CASSLVPSYEQYF
TGTGCCAGCAGCTTAGTCCCCAGCTACGAGCAGTACTTC
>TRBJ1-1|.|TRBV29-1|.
CSVVGVGTEAFF
TGCAGCGTTGTGGGCGTCGGCACTGAAGCTTTCTTT
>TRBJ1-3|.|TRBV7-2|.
CASSPRTAYFSGNTIYF
TGTGCCAGCAGCCCGCGGACAGCCTATTTCTCTGGAAACACCATATATTTT
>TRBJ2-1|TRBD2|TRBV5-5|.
CASSFGGGHSYNEQFF
TGTGCCAGCAGCTTTGGCGGGGGGCACTCCTACAATGAGCAGTTCTTC
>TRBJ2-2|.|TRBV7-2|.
CASSPRDINTGELFF
TGTGCCAGCAGCCCCCGGGACATTAACACCGGGGAGCTGTTTTTT
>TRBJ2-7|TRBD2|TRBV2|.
CASSGWSSGSYEQYF
TGTGCCAGCAGTGGGTGGTCTAGCGGGTCCTACGAGCAGTACTTC
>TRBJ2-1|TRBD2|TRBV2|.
CASSFSGSSYNEQFF
TGTGCCAGCAGTTTTAGCGGGAGCTCCTACAATGAGCAGTTCTTC
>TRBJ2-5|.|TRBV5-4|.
CASSLRGLETQYF
TGTGCCAGCAGCTTGAGGGGCCTGGAGACCCAGTACTTC
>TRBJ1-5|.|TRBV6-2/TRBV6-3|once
CASSYPGDWNF
TGTGCCAGCAGTTACCCCGGGGATTGGAATTTT
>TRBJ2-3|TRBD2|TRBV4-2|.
CASSRVGGGGTDTQYF
TGTGCCAGCAGCCGAGTGGGGGGAGGGGGCACAGATACGCAGTATTTT
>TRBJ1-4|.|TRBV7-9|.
CASSPTVTTNEKLFF
TGTGCCAGCAGCCCTACGGTCACAACTAATGAAAAACTGTTTTTT
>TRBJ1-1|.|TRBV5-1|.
CASSSIPSAANTEAFF
TGCGCCAGCAGCTCGATTCCTTCGGCGGCCAACACTGAAGCTTTCTTT
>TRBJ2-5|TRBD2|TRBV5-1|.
CASSSWSESGGWEETQYF
TGCGCCAGCAGCTCCTGGAGTGAGAGCGGGGGATGGGAAGAGACCCAGTACTTC
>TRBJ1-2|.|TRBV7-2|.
CASSLASRTGGYGYTF
TGTGCCAGCAGCTTAGCTTCCCGGACGGGGGGGTATGGCTACACCTTC
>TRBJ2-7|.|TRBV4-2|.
CASSQDGLNYEQYF
TGTGCCAGCAGCCAAGATGGACTAAATTACGAGCAGTACTTC
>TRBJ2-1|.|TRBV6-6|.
CASRTGPTYNEQFF
TGTGCCAGCAGAACAGGTCCTACTTACAATGAGCAGTTCTTC
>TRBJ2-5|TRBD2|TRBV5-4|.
CASSLGALAGGGETQYF
TGTGCCAGCAGCTTGGGGGCACTAGCGGGAGGAGGTGAGACCCAGTACTTC
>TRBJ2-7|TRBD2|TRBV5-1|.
CASSASGAYEQYF
TGCGCCAGCAGCGCTAGCGGCGCCTACGAGCAGTACTTC
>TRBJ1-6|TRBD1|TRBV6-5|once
CASRTDRRDNSPLHF
TGTGCCAGCAGGACGGACAGGCGAGATAATTCACCCCTCCACTTT
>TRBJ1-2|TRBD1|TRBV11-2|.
CASSLGQGGGYTF
TGTGCCAGCAGCTTAGGACAGGGCGGTGGCTACACCTTC
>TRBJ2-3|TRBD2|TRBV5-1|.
CASTEGTSGGNTQYF
TGCGCCAGTACGGAAGGGACTAGCGGGGGTAATACGCAGTATTTT
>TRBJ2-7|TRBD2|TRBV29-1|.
CSAGWGTSGTEQYF
TGCAGCGCCGGGTGGGGGACTAGCGGGACCGAGCAGTACTTC
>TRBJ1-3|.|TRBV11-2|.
CASSLGGGSYF
TGTGCCAGCAGCTTAGGGGGAGGCTCATATTTT
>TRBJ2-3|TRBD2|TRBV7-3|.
CASSLLLGGPTSGRAGDTQYF
TGTGCCAGCAGCTTACTCCTTGGTGGTCCGACTAGCGGGAGGGCCGGGGATACGCAGTATTTT
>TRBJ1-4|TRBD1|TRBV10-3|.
CAISRTGGVTNEKLFF
TGTGCCATCAGCAGGACAGGGGGTGTAACTAATGAAAAACTGTTTTTT
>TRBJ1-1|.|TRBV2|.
CASSEGAGTEAFF
TGTGCCAGCAGTGAGGGGGCTGGGACTGAAGCTTTCTTT
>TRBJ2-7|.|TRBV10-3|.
CAISEDRFQREQYF
TGTGCCATCAGTGAAGACAGGTTTCAGCGCGAGCAGTACTTC
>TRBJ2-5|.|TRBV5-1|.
CASSSAPRDLKTQYF
TGCGCCAGCAGCTCAGCTCCCAGGGATTTGAAGACCCAGTACTTC
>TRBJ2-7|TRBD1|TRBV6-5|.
CATNAGTGIYEQYF
TGTGCCACTAATGCCGGGACAGGGATATACGAGCAGTACTTC
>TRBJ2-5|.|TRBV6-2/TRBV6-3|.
CASSSRAGTLRRETQYF
TGTGCCAGCAGTTCGCGAGCCGGGACTCTACGCCGAGAGACCCAGTACTTC
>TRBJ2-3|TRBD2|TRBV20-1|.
CSASRSPGLDIDTQYF
TGCAGTGCTAGTAGAAGTCCGGGACTAGATATAGATACGCAGTATTTT
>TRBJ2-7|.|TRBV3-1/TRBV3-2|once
CASSQDGVRYEQYF
TGTGCCAGCAGCCAAGACGGGGTTCGCTACGAGCAGTACTTC
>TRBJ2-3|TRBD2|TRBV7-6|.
CASSLAGGYTDTQYF
TGTGCCAGCAGCTTAGCGGGAGGGTACACAGATACGCAGTATTTT
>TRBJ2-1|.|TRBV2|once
CASSETLPAYNEQFF
TGTGCCAGCAGTGAAACTCTTCCTGCCTACAATGAGCAGTTCTTC
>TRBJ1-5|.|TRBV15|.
CATSRDGGVYSNQPQHF
TGTGCCACCAGCAGAGATGGGGGGGTTTATAGCAATCAGCCCCAGCATTTT
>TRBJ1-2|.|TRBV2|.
CASSEETELYGYTF
TGTGCCAGCAGTGAAGAGACAGAGCTCTATGGCTACACCTTC
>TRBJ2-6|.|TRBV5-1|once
CASLPVSGANVLTF
TGCGCCAGCCTACCGGTCTCTGGGGCCAACGTCCTGACTTTC
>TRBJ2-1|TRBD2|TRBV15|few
CATSRDLLAGGYNEQFF
TGTGCCACCAGCAGAGACCTACTAGCGGGAGGTTACAATGAGCAGTTCTTC
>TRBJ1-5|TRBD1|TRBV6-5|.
CASSLATGGQPQHF
TGTGCCAGCAGCCTAGCTACAGGGGGGCAGCCCCAGCATTTT
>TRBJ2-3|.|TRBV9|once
CASSAGGTDTQYF
TGTGCCAGCAGCGCAGGGGGCACAGATACGCAGTATTTT
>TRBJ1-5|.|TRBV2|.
CASNNRAANQPQHF
TGTGCCAGCAATAACAGGGCGGCAAATCAGCCCCAGCATTTT
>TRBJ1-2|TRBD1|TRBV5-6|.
CASSLTGVDYGYTF
TGTGCCAGCAGCTTGACAGGGGTTGACTATGGCTACACCTTC